A single T cell receptor beta chain is shown here with its context. Its antigen is still unknown. One end of the junction does not line up with germline, which may come from a read error. This sample's RNA came from whole unsorted tissue. This specimen comes from a study of tumor and adjacent non-tumor tissue in lung cancer. General study points: Normal lung showed higher cumulative top 100 clone frequency than tumor.

Three rounds of nested PCR, following a modified ARM-PCR protocol, produced the TCRbeta library. TCRdb processed the multiplex PCR reads anew with MiXCR; each CDR3 protein has one entry. Among 220,000 or so distinct CDR3 sequences, about two thirds were seen once, and the ten largest hold roughly 24%. This CDR3 comprises 13 residues. The V gene's germline CDR1 is LGHNA and CDR2 YNFKEQ. This clonotype was obtained from a man between 60 and 75 years old with non-small cell lung cancer. V is TRBV4-2 and J is TRBJ2-3, with D unresolved. The sequencing sample was made of lung tumor tissue. The CDR3 protein is CASIQGGTDTLYF. The CDR3 nucleotides are TGTGCCAGCATCCAAGGTGGCACAGATACGCTGTATTTT.